This T cell receptor (beta chain) came from a study of tissue T cells after allogeneic stem cell transplantation (dated by TCRdb to between 2021 and 2024). Background for the entire study: If a tissue had multiple samples, a pathologist reviewed H&E sections so that samples with histologically apparent lymphocytes got priority for sequencing. On the human side, the study was prospective and observational, with no blinding or randomization. The study profiled TCR beta repertoires across many tissues from research autopsies of patients with and without GVHD, plus mouse models of GVHD. What the work shows at the level of the full study, not this receptor alone: Within patients, how anatomically similar tissues were was a major factor shaping TCR repertoire composition, regardless of disease or transplant status. In both patients and mice, T cells from blood and spleen picked up only a limited part of the TCR repertoire that was detected in tissues. A small and clinically heterogeneous patient cohort was studied, and sampling depth was acknowledged as a limitation. Which tissue TCRs were alloreactive or antigen-specific was not determined in the study, and some clones might have been persisting host cells. No blood samples were available for the non-GVHD comparator patients. Few T cell clones were found to be shared across patients, but shared repertoire signatures across patients were revealed in a tissue-specific fashion by motif-based clustering.

Reading the label with the study, this specimen's time point is: human tissue collected at research (rapid) autopsy. Three non-HCT comparator patients with other cancers, having at least five GI tract samples and no known GI disease at death, were selected retrospectively. After a median post-mortem interval of roughly 9.3 hours, autopsy tissues were collected, including GI sites from esophagus to rectum, liver, skin, and lymphoid organs such as spleen. Each autopsy specimen was cut in two, with one portion flash-frozen in liquid nitrogen and the remainder formalin-fixed, and the outer muscle layers of GI specimens were removed. Genomic DNA was extracted from frozen tissues using the Mag-Bind Blood & Tissue DNA HDQ 96 Kit on a Chemagic 360 or the DNeasy Blood & Tissue Kit. Because of concern about red blood cell contamination, the extracted DNA went through further purification with the Genomic DNA Clean & Concentrator-25 kit.

The germline V gene (reference sequence) gives CDR1 as MNHEY and CDR2 as SMNVEV. The CDR3 runs 12 residues from the cysteine to the phenylalanine. This entry keeps only the CDR3 DNA: 36 bases, framed from base 1. V lost 5 bases and J lost 5 bases; the stretch between them is 9 bases long. Regarding this clone: The antigen it binds to is not known. No much larger clonotype is one base removed from it; base qualities were not supplied.

Library preparation used the immunoSEQ multiplex PCR assay. TCRbeta CDR3 sequencing was done by Adaptive Biotechnologies at survey depth, reporting CDR3 sequences, V/J genes, productive frequency and template counts. Amplification of TCR beta CDR3 regions was performed from genomic DNA rather than from RNA. Regarding the original processing steps: Jensen-Shannon divergence was used to quantify pairwise repertoire overlap between tissues, with a value of 1 indicating complete divergence and a value of 0 indicating identical repertoires. Based on pairwise JSD values, tissues were grouped by single-linkage agglomerative hierarchical clustering, and the results were shown as dendrograms. All patient samples were analyzed with GLIPH2 using simulation_depth 1000, kmer_min_depth 3 and cdr3_length_cutoff 8, and only groups containing more than two unique CDR3s were kept. A standardized tissue-overlap score extrapolated Jaccard GLIPH-group overlap across patients to a standard repertoire size of 1000 clones. Linear mixed-effect models, with tissue included as a fixed effect and individual included as a random effect, were used to assess associations of diversity with clinical or experimental variables. Not all clones reach the TCRdb copy of this immuneACCESS table, which keeps in-frame sequences only. Checked studies attribute under half of the gap to unresolved V genes and leave the rest unexplained. D and trimming were read from the DNA, whereas the V and J calls and clone size are those reported in that table. The sample data list about 4,800 clones, and almost 70% of these were observed just once. The ten largest make up approximately 7.7% of the sample.

The material was tissue from the colon, obtained at autopsy. This TCR derives from a female donor of 60 years or more with lung cancer. The chain is encoded by TRBV27 joined to TRBJ1-2; TRBD1 might be the D gene, on 5 matching bases. The nucleotide sequence reads as follows: TGTGCCAGCAGTGGGGGTCCGTATGGCTACACCTTC. The translation is CASSGGPYGYTF.